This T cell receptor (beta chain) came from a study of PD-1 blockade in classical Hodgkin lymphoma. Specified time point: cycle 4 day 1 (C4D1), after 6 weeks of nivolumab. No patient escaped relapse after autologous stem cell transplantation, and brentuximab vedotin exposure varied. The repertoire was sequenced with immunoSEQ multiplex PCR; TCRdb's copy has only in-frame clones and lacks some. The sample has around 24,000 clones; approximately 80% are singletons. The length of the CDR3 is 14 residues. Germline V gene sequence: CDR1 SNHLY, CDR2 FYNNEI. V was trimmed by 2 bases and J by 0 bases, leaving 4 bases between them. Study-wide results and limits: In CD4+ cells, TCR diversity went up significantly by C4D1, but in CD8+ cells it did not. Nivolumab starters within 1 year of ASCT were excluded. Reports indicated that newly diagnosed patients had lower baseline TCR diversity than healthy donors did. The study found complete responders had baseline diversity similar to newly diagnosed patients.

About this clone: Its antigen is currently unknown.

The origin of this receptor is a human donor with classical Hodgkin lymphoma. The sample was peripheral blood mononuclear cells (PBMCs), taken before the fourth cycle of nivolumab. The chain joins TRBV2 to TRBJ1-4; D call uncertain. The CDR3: CASSETATNEKLFF. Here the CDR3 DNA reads TGTGCCAGCAGTGAAACAGCAACTAATGAAAAACTGTTTTTT.